What follows are 10 T cell receptor beta chains derived from one specimen sequenced in a study of CD8+CD57+ T cells in acquired aplastic anemia. Genomic DNA served as template for TCR beta VDJ and CDR3 profiling. Via MiXCR, TCRdb re-called the reads, giving one row per CDR3 protein. The sample has tens of thousands of distinct CDR3 sequences; roughly 69% are singletons. The sample comprised sorted CD4+, CD8+, or CD8+CD57+ T cells (not recorded which) from PBMCs. The receptor source for this set is a human donor in good health, serving as a control.

The chain uses TRBV6-1 and TRBJ1-3; no clear D gene. Germline V CDR1 and CDR2: MNHNS, SASEGT. V was pared by 7 bases and J by 1 base, with 8 bases between. The CDR3 consists of 13 residues. DNA for the CDR3: TGTGCCAGCAAGGAAGCATCTGGAAACACCATATATTTT. Its protein is CASKEASGNTIYF.

The chain employs TRBV29-1 and TRBJ2-1; no firm D call. Per the germline V gene, CDR1 is SQVTM and CDR2 is ANQGSEA. The CDR3 length is 13 residues. V was pared by 5 bases and J by 5 bases, with 13 bases between. The CDR3 DNA reads TGCAGCGTTTCCGTCGTCGGGCACAATGAGCAGTTCTTC. It encodes CSVSVVGHNEQFF.

This chain links TRBV6-5 with TRBJ2-6; D is ambiguous. The germline V gene has CDR1 MNHEY and CDR2 SVGAGI. The germline V and J ends were trimmed by 2 bases and 0 bases, with 11 bases remaining between them. This CDR3 contains 17 residues. The CDR3 is CASSYAQRRSGANVLTF. The CDR3 region has the DNA TGTGCCAGCAGTTACGCACAACGCCGCTCTGGGGCCAACGTCCTGACTTTC.

This clonotype appeared a few times. This chain uses TRBV24-1 with TRBJ2-7, with 9 bases fitting TRBD1. J lost 0 bases, V lost 8 bases, and 13 bases had no gene match. This CDR3 contains 17 residues. The germline V gene has CDR1 KGHDR and CDR2 SFDVKD. CDR3 bases: TGTGCCACCAAGGGGACAGGGACCGCGCAAAGCTCCTACGAGCAGTACTTC. Its protein is CATKGTGTAQSSYEQYF.

The chain couples TRBV3-1 to TRBJ2-3; 11 nucleotides line up with TRBD1. With 0 bases clipped from V and 5 bases from J, the junction kept 4 bases outside the gene matches. The CDR3 runs 16 residues. Germline lookup yields CDR1 LGHDT and CDR2 YNNKEL (reference sequence). CDR3 region: CASSQDPDRGRDTQYF. In DNA, the CDR3 is TGTGCCAGCAGCCAAGATCCGGACAGGGGGCGAGATACGCAGTATTTT.

This chain joins TRBV14 and TRBJ1-1; 10 positions match TRBD1. V trimming: 3 bases; J trimming: 11 bases; junction bases outside the gene matches: 9. Per germline, CDR1 SGHDN and CDR2 FVKESK. The CDR3 is 14 amino acids. The CDR3 sequence is CASSHGQGGTSAFF. In DNA, the CDR3 is TGTGCCAGCAGCCACGGACAGGGGGGGACTTCGGCTTTCTTT.

The V gene is TRBV7-9, the J gene TRBJ2-7; D unclear. The V gene lost 5 bases and the J gene lost 3 bases, with 17 bases spanning the gap. There are 15 residues in the CDR3. The germline V gene has CDR1 SEHNR and CDR2 FQNEAQ (reference sequence). The CDR3 coding sequence is TGTGCCAGCAGCCCAGCAGAATCCCCCAACTACGAGCAGTACTTC. Translation: CASSPAESPNYEQYF.

V and J are TRBV12-5 and TRBJ2-7; TRBD1 matches 7 bases. The CDR3 sequence is 12 residues long. Trimming at V came to 4 bases and at J to 8 bases, leaving 5 bases not matched to a gene. Germline V CDR1 and CDR2: LGHNT, FRNRAP. The CDR3 nucleotides are TGTGCTAGTGGTTGGGACAGCGAGAAGCAGTACTTC. This gives the protein CASGWDSEKQYF.

V usage is TRBV9 and J usage is TRBJ2-3, with D possibly being TRBD1 or TRBD2 (5 bases each). Trimming took off 6 bases at V and 2 bases at J, with 13 bases between the two ends. CDR1 is SGDLS, CDR2 YYNGEE, per germline. This CDR3 contains 14 residues. The CDR3 nucleotides read TGTGCCAGCACTCGGGACGCCAACACAGATACGCAGTATTTT. This sequence encodes CASTRDANTDTQYF.

The gene calls are TRBV7-3 and TRBJ2-7; TRBD2 matches 7 bases. The V gene end was trimmed by 6 bases and the J gene end by 6 bases; junction bases not matched to a gene: 14. This CDR3 is 15 amino acids long. The germline V gene has CDR1 SGHTA and CDR2 FQGTGA. This chain's CDR3 is CASSPKRGSGTEQYF. As DNA, the CDR3 is TGTGCCAGCAGTCCAAAACGGGGCAGCGGGACCGAGCAGTACTTC. The full variable domain, completed using reference TRBV7-3 and TRBJ2-7, is GAGVSQTPSNKVTEKGKYVELRCDPISGHTALYWYRQSLGQGPEFLIYFQGTGAADDSGLPNDRFFAVRPEGSVSTLKIQRTERGDSAVYLCASSPKRGSGTEQYFGPGTRLTVT.